The subject of this entry is one TCR beta chain. Its matching antigen is unknown. The data belong to a study of vaccination effects on CD4 cells after COVID-19. Study details: Samples were taken post-vaccine, and their median timing was 72 days after the second dose.

Trimming stripped 8 bases from V and 8 bases from J, with 15 bases between. The CDR3 loop spans 12 amino acids. From germline, CDR1 is SQVTM and CDR2 ANQGSEA. Only in-frame clones appear in the TCRdb table, and some are missing; sequencing was by immunoSEQ multiplex PCR. This sample has tens of thousands of clones, with roughly 86% found just once. Study-level results: Among infection- and vaccine-induced clones, marked clonal contraction occurred late after vaccination.

ViraFEST assay sequencing came after antigen-specific CD4+ T cells were expanded with viral peptide pools. Investigators separated out CD4+ T cells once around 11 days of culture had passed. The cohort was immunized with two doses of either the BNT162b2 or mRNA-1273 vaccine. Nobody among the vaccine recipients had prior SARS-CoV-2 infection (nucleocapsid antibodies were negative). Half the medium was swapped for IL-2 medium on days 3 and 7. The starting material was CD4+ T cells from PBMCs cultured with HCoV-NL63 spike peptides, obtained after COVID-19 vaccination. V gene TRBV29-1 combines with J gene TRBJ1-4; tentative D call: TRBD1 (6 bases). This receptor was taken from a human donor who received a COVID-19 vaccine. Some clones in this sample may be carry-over from other donors' samples. The CDR3 DNA is TGCAGCTTCATGGGAGGGGGAGAAAAACTGTTTTTT. Translating it yields CSFMGGGEKLFF.